The 32 T cell receptor beta chains reported below all come from one sample, sequenced in a study of T cell responses to AZD1222 COVID-19 vaccine. Some clones are missing from TCRdb's copy, which holds only in-frame ones; the method was immunoSEQ multiplex PCR. The repertoire has 250,000 to 300,000 clones, about 94% of them found once; the top ten carry 0.5% to 0.7%. The sample here was peripheral blood, taken 28 days after the second AZD1222 dose. The receptors originated from an adult who received the AZD1222 COVID-19 vaccine.

The V call is TRBV7-9, the J call TRBJ1-6, with 7 bases matching TRBD1. CDR1 is SEHNR, CDR2 FQNEAQ, per germline (reference sequence). Trimming cost V 4 bases and J 7 bases; bases outside gene matches: 10. CDR3 length: 16 residues. The CDR3 DNA follows: TGTGCCAGCAGCTCCTCGGGACAGATCATAAATTCACCCCTCCACTTT. This encodes CASSSSGQIINSPLHF.

J is TRBJ2-1 and V is TRBV7-9; TRBD2 might be the D (7 bases). V lost 4 bases and J 9 bases, leaving 13 bases between the germline ends. Germline V gene sequence: CDR1 SEHNR, CDR2 FQNEAQ (reference sequence). The length of the CDR3 is 13 residues. The CDR3 sequence is CASSYRGGIEQFF. CDR3 nucleotide sequence: TGTGCCAGCAGCTATAGGGGGGGCATTGAGCAGTTCTTC.

The rearrangement joins TRBV7-2 to TRBJ2-7, with TRBD2 matching over 12 bases. The V gene's germline CDR1 is SGHTA and CDR2 FQGNSA. This CDR3 is built from 15 residues. Germline trimming cut 4 bases from V and 7 bases from J; bases unmatched to any gene: 8. CDR3 nucleotides: TGTGCCAGCAGCTATAGGCTAGCGGGAGGGAAGGAGCAGTACTTC. It translates to CASSYRLAGGKEQYF.

The rearrangement joins TRBV2 to TRBJ2-3; TRBD1 matches at 10 bases. This CDR3 contains 15 residues. Trimming took 6 bases from V and 6 from J; bases not matched to a gene: 9. Germline V gives CDR1 SNHLY, CDR2 FYNNEI. The CDR3 region is CASSPGQGIGDTQYF. CDR3 DNA sequence: TGTGCCAGCAGCCCGGGACAGGGGATAGGGGATACGCAGTATTTT. Combining the CDR3 with reference TRBV2 and TRBJ2-3 gives the whole variable domain EPEVTQTPSHQVTQMGQEVILRCVPISNHLYFYWYRQILGQKVEFLVSFYNNEISEKSEIFDDQFSVERPDGSNFTLKIRSTKLEDSAMYFCASSPGQGIGDTQYFGPGTRLTVL.

This chain joins TRBV4-2 and TRBJ2-7; D is ambiguous. V lost 3 bases, J lost 2 bases, and 5 bases lay in between. Germline CDR1 and CDR2: LGHNA and YNFKEQ. This CDR3 has 12 residues. The CDR3 DNA reads as TGTGCCAGCAGCCAGGGTACCTACGAGCAGTACTTC. It yields the protein CASSQGTYEQYF.

The sample holds a few counts of this clone. The chain carries TRBV19 and TRBJ2-3; D gene uncertain. In germline, CDR1 is LNHDA, CDR2 SQIVND (reference sequence). The V and J ends lost 9 bases and 0 bases respectively, with 13 bases between them. The CDR3 spans 14 residues. As DNA, the CDR3 is TGTGCCAGCCGGCGCGCAAGTAGCACAGATACGCAGTATTTT. Residues: CASRRASSTDTQYF.

Turning to this clone: Relative to the germline gene, one junction end is altered; a read error may explain this. The CDR3 loop reads CASSLDRANPYEQYF. As DNA, the CDR3 is TGTGCCAGCAGTTTAGACAGGGCGAATCCCTACGAGCAGTACTTC. The genes are TRBV7-9 and TRBJ2-7; 7 bases fit TRBD1. The CDR3 loop spans 15 amino acids. The germline V gene encodes CDR1 SEHNR and CDR2 FQNEAQ (reference sequence).

V usage is TRBV5-1 and J usage is TRBJ1-1, with TRBD1 matching over 10 bases. Germline values: CDR1 SGHRS, CDR2 YFSETQ. V trimming: 3 bases; J trimming: 7 bases; junction bases outside the gene matches: 3. This CDR3 has 13 amino acids. The CDR3 DNA reads as TGCGCCAGCAGCTCGGACAGGGGGTATGAAGCTTTCTTT. Translated: CASSSDRGYEAFF.

J is TRBJ2-2 and V is TRBV9; unclear D gene. This CDR3 comprises 18 residues. The V end was cut by 4 bases, the J end by 7 bases, with 26 bases between. CDR1 and CDR2 (germline): SGDLS, YYNGEE. Here the CDR3 DNA reads TGTGCCAGCAGCAGCCCCGCCTTTCAAATACCATCAAGCGGGGAGCTGTTTTTT. Its protein is CASSSPAFQIPSSGELFF. Supplemented by reference TRBV9 and TRBJ2-2, the full variable domain reads DSGVTQTPKHLITATGQRVTLRCSPRSGDLSVYWYQQSLDQGLQFLIQYYNGEERAKGNILERFSAQQFPDLHSELNLSSLELGDSALYFCASSSPAFQIPSSGELFFGEGSRLTVL.

The V gene is TRBV4-1, the J gene TRBJ2-1; D is unclear. The CDR3 covers 12 residues. V was clipped by 2 bases and J by 11 bases, with 10 bases between them. Germline assignment: CDR1 MGHRA and CDR2 YSYEKL. The CDR3 DNA reads TGCGCCAGCAGCCAACTTATCGGAAAGCAGTTCTTC. It yields the protein CASSQLIGKQFF.

This clone was seen a single time. V is TRBV21-1 and J is TRBJ2-2; TRBD2, the table's D call, was not compared with the DNA. TRBV21-1 is annotated as a pseudogene. The CDR3 contains 16 residues. CDR3: CASSKVGGAGTGELFF. CDR3 coding DNA: TGTGCCAGCAGCAAAGTTGGAGGGGCCGGGACCGGGGAGCTGTTTTTT.

V and J are TRBV29-1 and TRBJ1-2; the D gene is possibly TRBD1 (5 bases). The CDR3 spans 12 residues. Germline assignment: CDR1 SQVTM and CDR2 ANQGSEA. The V gene lost 3 bases and the J gene lost 4 bases, with 9 bases spanning the gap. DNA for the CDR3: TGCAGCGTTGATTCGGGGGGCTATGGCTACACCTTC. Translation gives CSVDSGGYGYTF. Variable domain in full (rest from reference TRBV29-1 and TRBJ1-2): SAVISQKPSRDICQRGTSLTIQCQVDSQVTMMFWYRQQPGQSLTLIATANQGSEATYESGFVIDKFPISRPNLTFSTLTVSNMSPEDSSIYLCSVDSGGYGYTFGSGTRLTVV.

The rearrangement joins TRBV27 to TRBJ1-2; the D is unclear. CDR1 and CDR2 (germline): MNHEY, SMNVEV (reference sequence). Trimming removed 5 bases at V and 7 bases at J, with 14 bases between. The CDR3 sequence is 13 residues long. CDR3 coding DNA: TGTGCCAGCAGTCCCCGCGGGGAAAGTGGCTACACCTTC. This sequence encodes CASSPRGESGYTF.

V and J are TRBV3-1 (or the pseudogene TRBV3-2) and TRBJ2-3; tentative D call: TRBD1 (7 bases). Germline-derived CDR1 and CDR2 are LGHDT and YNNKEL (reference sequence). Deletions cut 4 bases from V and 6 bases from J, with 20 bases between. The CDR3 is made up of 16 amino acids. CDR3 sequence: CASSRGTVTLLDTQYF. CDR3 DNA: TGTGCCAGCAGCCGCGGGACAGTCACGTTGCTGGATACGCAGTATTTT.

The V gene is TRBV6-5, the J gene TRBJ1-5; 7 positions match TRBD1. Trimming cost V 0 bases and J 7 bases; bases outside gene matches: 3. The germline V gene encodes CDR1 MNHEY and CDR2 SVGAGI. The CDR3 totals 14 residues. CDR3 nucleotide sequence: TGTGCCAGCAGTTACTCGGTCAGGGGGCAGCCCCAGCATTTT. This gives the protein CASSYSVRGQPQHF.

Only one count was recorded for this clone. J is TRBJ2-1 and V is TRBV7-8; 11 bases align to TRBD2. The CDR3 is 18 amino acids. In germline, CDR1 is SGHVS, CDR2 FQNEAQ. J gave up 4 bases and V 0 bases, and 8 bases lay outside the gene matches. CDR3 residues: CASSLAGGSGGEYNEQFF. The DNA of the CDR3 is TGTGCCAGCAGCTTAGCGGGAGGTAGCGGGGGGGAATACAATGAGCAGTTCTTC.

The rearrangement uses TRBV7-8 and TRBJ2-7; TRBD1 or TRBD2 may be the D gene (5 bases each). Trimming cost V 5 bases and J 0 bases, with 14 bases left between them. CDR1 is SGHVS and CDR2 is FQNEAQ in the germline V gene. The CDR3 sequence is 15 residues long. The CDR3 spells CASSTPGPSSYEQYF. The DNA for the CDR3 is TGTGCCAGCAGCACACCGGGGCCGAGCTCCTACGAGCAGTACTTC.

This chain uses TRBV15 with TRBJ1-3; D gene uncertain. CDR1 is LNHNV, CDR2 YYDKDF, per germline (reference sequence). The CDR3 has 11 amino acids. V lost 5 bases to trimming and J lost 8 bases, with 7 bases between them. The CDR3 spells CATSHRDTIYF. CDR3 coding DNA: TGTGCCACCAGCCATCGGGACACCATATATTTT.

This chain uses TRBV5-4 with TRBJ1-2, with D possibly TRBD1 on 6 matching bases. This CDR3 comprises 16 residues. CDR1 SGHNT and CDR2 YYREEE come from the germline V gene (reference sequence). Trimming pared 2 bases from V and 0 bases from J, leaving 14 bases between. CDR3 residues: CASSFGQTAANYGYTF. CDR3 sequence (DNA): TGTGCCAGCAGCTTTGGACAGACGGCCGCTAACTATGGCTACACCTTC.

The genes are TRBV5-4 and TRBJ2-7, with D uncertain. The CDR3 runs 14 residues. V gave up 0 bases and J gave up 12 bases, with 19 bases separating them. The germline V gene has CDR1 SGHNT and CDR2 YYREEE (reference sequence). In DNA form, the CDR3 reads TGTGCCAGCAGCTTGGGAGGACGAGAGAGCCGGCGGTACTTC. It specifies CASSLGGRESRRYF.

The V gene is TRBV10-1, the J gene TRBJ2-6, with D maybe TRBD2 (6 bases). Germline V gene sequence: CDR1 WNHNN, CDR2 SYGVQD (reference sequence). V lost 6 bases and J lost 6, with 21 bases in between. The CDR3 is 17 amino acids. CDR3: CASRHLIMGTVANVLTF. DNA for the CDR3: TGCGCCAGCAGACACTTAATAATGGGGACTGTGGCCAACGTCCTGACTTTC.

V usage is TRBV9 and J usage is TRBJ2-1, with unresolved D. This CDR3 has 12 amino acids. Germline V gene data show CDR1 as SGDLS and CDR2 as YYNGEE. Trimming shortened V by 3 bases and J by 8 bases, and 9 bases separated the two germline ends. Here the CDR3 DNA reads TGTGCCAGCAGCGGGGATGGGGATGAGCAGTTCTTC. Translated: CASSGDGDEQFF.

The CDR3 here is CASSLAGPHTGELFF. In DNA, the CDR3 is TGTGCCAGCAGCTTAGCGGGGCCGCACACCGGGGAGCTGTTTTTT. The chain employs TRBV11-2 and TRBJ2-2; the D call may be TRBD1 or TRBD2 (5 bases each). The CDR3 length is 15 residues. Trimming took 1 base from V and 3 from J, leaving 9 bases between them. Germline lookup yields CDR1 SGHAT and CDR2 FQNNGV.

CDR3 sequence (DNA): TGCAGTGCTAGTCCTCTAGCGCCAAGAGCCTACGAGCAGTACTTC. Translating it yields CSASPLAPRAYEQYF. The chain recombines TRBV20-1 with TRBJ2-7, with D perhaps TRBD2 (6 bases). Deletions cut 3 bases from V and 2 bases from J, with 17 bases between. There are 15 residues in the CDR3. The germline V gene has CDR1 DFQATT and CDR2 SNEGSKA (reference sequence).

The chain combines TRBV7-2 with TRBJ2-5, with D possibly TRBD2 on 5 matching bases. CDR3 length: 15 amino acids. Per germline, CDR1 SGHTA and CDR2 FQGNSA. V was cut by 5 bases and J by 7 bases, with 20 bases left in between. The CDR3: CASSGVALRTWTQYF. For the CDR3, the DNA is TGTGCCAGCAGCGGCGTAGCGCTACGCACATGGACCCAGTACTTC.

The chain uses TRBV2 and TRBJ1-5; the D gene is possibly TRBD1 (5 bases). The germline gives CDR1 SNHLY, CDR2 FYNNEI. Trimming shortened V by 2 bases and J by 2 bases, and 13 bases separated the two germline ends. The CDR3 loop spans 16 amino acids. As DNA, the CDR3 is TGTGCCAGCAGTGAATGGCCAGGGACGGGCAATCAGCCCCAGCATTTT. This sequence encodes CASSEWPGTGNQPQHF.

V gene TRBV5-4 combines with J gene TRBJ2-1; no clear D. V lost 2 bases and J 7 bases, leaving 19 bases between the germline ends. This CDR3 is 16 amino acids long. The germline V gene encodes CDR1 SGHNT and CDR2 YYREEE (reference sequence). CDR3 in amino acids: CASSFGVIKLKNEQFF. As DNA, the CDR3 is TGTGCCAGCAGCTTTGGAGTGATCAAATTGAAGAATGAGCAGTTCTTC.

In the case of this clone: The germline gene is not matched at one end of the junction; a read error may be the cause. This sequence joins TRBV6-5 and TRBJ2-3; TRBD1 matches at 9 bases. CDR1 is MNHEY, CDR2 SVGAGI, per germline. The CDR3 loop spans 14 amino acids. The CDR3 coding sequence is TGTGCCAGCAGGGTGGACAGGGGCACCGATACGCAGTATTTT. As protein: CASRVDRGTDTQYF.

The CDR3 reads CASSRGRDTEAFF. The CDR3 DNA reads as TGTGCCAGCAGCCGGGGGCGGGACACTGAAGCTTTCTTT. The rearrangement links TRBV3-1 (or the pseudogene TRBV3-2) to TRBJ1-1, with D possibly TRBD1 on 6 matching bases. V was trimmed by 4 bases and J by 3 bases, leaving 9 bases between them. The CDR3 spans 13 residues. Germline V gene lookup returns CDR1 LGHDT and CDR2 YNNKEL (reference sequence).

Concerning this clone itself: This specimen includes other DNA sequences encoding the same CDR3. This chain joins TRBV5-1 and TRBJ1-1, with D uncertain. The V end was cut by 0 bases, the J end by 0 bases, with 6 bases between. Germline V gene data show CDR1 as SGHRS and CDR2 as YFSETQ. This CDR3 spans 14 amino acids. CDR3 amino acids: CASSLAGMNTEAFF. CDR3 nucleotide sequence: TGCGCCAGCAGCTTGGCAGGCATGAACACTGAAGCTTTCTTT.

V usage is TRBV9 and J usage is TRBJ2-1; TRBD2 agrees at 9 bases. The V gene end was trimmed by 4 bases and the J gene end by 9 bases; junction bases not matched to a gene: 11. The germline gives CDR1 SGDLS, CDR2 YYNGEE. The CDR3 loop spans 15 amino acids. The CDR3 DNA sequence: TGTGCCAGCAGCCCTAGCGGGACTAGCTCTGGTGAGCAGTTCTTC. Translated: CASSPSGTSSGEQFF.

This chain links TRBV9 with TRBJ1-1; tentative D call: TRBD1 (6 bases). The length of the CDR3 is 13 residues. V was clipped by 7 bases and J by 1 base, with 11 bases between them. CDR1 is SGDLS and CDR2 is YYNGEE in the germline V gene. The CDR3 DNA sequence: TGTGCCAGCGCAAAAGGGGGGAACACTGAAGCTTTCTTT. Translating it yields CASAKGGNTEAFF.